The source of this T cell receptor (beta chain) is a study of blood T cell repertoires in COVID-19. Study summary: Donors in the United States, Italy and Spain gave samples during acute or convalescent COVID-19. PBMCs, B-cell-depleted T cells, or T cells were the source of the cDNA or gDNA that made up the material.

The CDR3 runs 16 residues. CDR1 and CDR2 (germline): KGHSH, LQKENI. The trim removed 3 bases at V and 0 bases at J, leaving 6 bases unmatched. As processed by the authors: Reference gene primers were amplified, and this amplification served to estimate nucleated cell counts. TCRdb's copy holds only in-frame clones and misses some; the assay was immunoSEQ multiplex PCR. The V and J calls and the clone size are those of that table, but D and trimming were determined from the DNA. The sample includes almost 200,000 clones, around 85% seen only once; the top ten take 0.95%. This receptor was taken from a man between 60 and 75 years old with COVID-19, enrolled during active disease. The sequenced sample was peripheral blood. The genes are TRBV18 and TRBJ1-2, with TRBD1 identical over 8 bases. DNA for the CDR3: TGTGCCAGCTCACCCCTGACAGGGGACGCTAACTATGGCTACACCTTC. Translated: CASSPLTGDANYGYTF.